This T cell receptor beta chain was obtained from a study of Tregs in tolerant kidney transplant recipients. Study-level background: The nonmyeloablative bone marrow transplants came from related graft donors, with transient mixed chimerism.

Here immunoSEQ multiplex PCR was the method, and the copy in TCRdb shows in-frame clones only, minus some. The sample includes 98,000 or so clones, around 90% of them seen just once. CDR3 length: 15 amino acids. CDR1 SGHVS and CDR2 FQNEAQ come from the germline V gene. V gave up 3 bases and J gave up 0 bases, with 9 bases separating them. This TCR was recovered from a human donor who received a combined kidney and bone marrow transplant. This chain uses TRBV7-8 with TRBJ1-3; tentatively, D is TRBD1 (6 bases). The sequenced sample was CD4+ T cells from blood, obtained before the transplant. This CDR3 reads CASSLGANSGNTIYF. CDR3 bases: TGTGCCAGCAGCTTGGGGGCCAACTCTGGAAACACCATATATTTT.